A selection of T cell receptor beta chains follows, all from one sample in a study of blood T cells in healthy people across ages. One entry per CDR3 protein results from TCRdb running MiXCR on the 5' RACE reads. The sample shows 600,000 to 850,000 distinct CDR3 sequences, 43% of them seen only once. Material for sequencing was blood. The receptors shown here come from a woman aged 55-70 years in good health. CDR3s leave out the opening cysteine and the closing phenylalanine or tryptophan. Only part of the rows carry a size: once, few, many, or a class if the clone is expanded.

TRBV7-2	many	TRBJ2-3	ASSLVGSGNTDTQY
TRBV28	.	TRBJ2-7	ASSSNAGQVHEQY
TRBV2	few	TRBJ1-6	ASRRQGGSPLH
TRBV29-1	few	TRBJ1-6	SVRTAHNSPLH
TRBV7-2	many	TRBJ2-6	ASSPSPRASGANVLT
TRBV28	.	TRBJ2-5	VSSPETGGVGRQY
TRBV20-1	.	TRBJ2-3	SAREPGLAGGSSTDTRY
TRBV20-1	few	TRBJ2-7	SARPGQSYEQY
TRBV18	few	TRBJ2-1	ASSPRAGESYNEQF
TRBV7-3	few	TRBJ2-1	ASSLSLAAYNEQF
TRBV6-2/TRBV6-3	few	TRBJ1-4	ASSHGTGSEKLF
TRBV18	few	TRBJ2-5	ASSPPGSSGGQETQY
TRBV24-1	once	TRBJ2-7	ATNRDRAYEQY
TRBV6-6	.	TRBJ2-7	ASTPAGGYEQY
TRBV5-1	.	TRBJ2-2	ASSTFPGELF
TRBV18	few	TRBJ2-6	ASSQDKAGANVLT